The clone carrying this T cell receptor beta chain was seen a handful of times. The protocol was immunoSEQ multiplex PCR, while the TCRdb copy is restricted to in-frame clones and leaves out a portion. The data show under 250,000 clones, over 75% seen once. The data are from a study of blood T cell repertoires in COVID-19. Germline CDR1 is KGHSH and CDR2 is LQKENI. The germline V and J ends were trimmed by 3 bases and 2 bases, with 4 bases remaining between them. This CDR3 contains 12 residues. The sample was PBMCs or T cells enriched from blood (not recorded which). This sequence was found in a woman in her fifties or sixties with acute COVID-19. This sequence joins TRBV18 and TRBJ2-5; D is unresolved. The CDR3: CASSPLQETQYF. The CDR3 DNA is TGTGCCAGCTCACCCCTACAAGAGACCCAGTACTTC.